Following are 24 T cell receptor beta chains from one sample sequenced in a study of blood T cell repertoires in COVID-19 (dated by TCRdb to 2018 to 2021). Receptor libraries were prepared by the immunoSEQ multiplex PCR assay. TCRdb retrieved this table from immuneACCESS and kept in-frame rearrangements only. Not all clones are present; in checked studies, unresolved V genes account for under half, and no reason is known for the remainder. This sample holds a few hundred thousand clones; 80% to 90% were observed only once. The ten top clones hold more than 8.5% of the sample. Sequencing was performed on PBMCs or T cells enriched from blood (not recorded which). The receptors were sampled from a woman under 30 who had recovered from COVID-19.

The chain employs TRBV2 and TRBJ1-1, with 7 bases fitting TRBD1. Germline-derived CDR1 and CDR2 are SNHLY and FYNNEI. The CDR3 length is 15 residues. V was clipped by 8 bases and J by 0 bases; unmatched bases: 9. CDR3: CASEWDSGVNTEAFF. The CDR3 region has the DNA TGTGCCAGCGAGTGGGACAGCGGAGTGAACACTGAAGCTTTCTTT.

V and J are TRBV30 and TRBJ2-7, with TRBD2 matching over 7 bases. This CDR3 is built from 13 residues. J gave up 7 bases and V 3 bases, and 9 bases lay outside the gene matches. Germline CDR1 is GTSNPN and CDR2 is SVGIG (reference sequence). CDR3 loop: CAWSPGREWEQYF. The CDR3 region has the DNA TGTGCCTGGAGCCCGGGGAGGGAGTGGGAGCAGTACTTC.

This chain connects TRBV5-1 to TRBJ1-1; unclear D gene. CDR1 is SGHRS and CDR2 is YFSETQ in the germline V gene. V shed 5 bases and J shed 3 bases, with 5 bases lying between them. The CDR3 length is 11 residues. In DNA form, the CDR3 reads TGCGCCAGCAGTCTAGACACTGAAGCTTTCTTT. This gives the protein CASSLDTEAFF.

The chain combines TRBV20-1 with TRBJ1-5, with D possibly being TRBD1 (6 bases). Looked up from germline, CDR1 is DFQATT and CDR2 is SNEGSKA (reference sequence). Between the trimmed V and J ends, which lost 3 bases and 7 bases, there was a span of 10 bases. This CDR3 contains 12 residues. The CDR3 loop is CSASSGGQPQHF. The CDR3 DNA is TGCAGTGCTAGTTCGGGGGGCCAGCCCCAGCATTTT.

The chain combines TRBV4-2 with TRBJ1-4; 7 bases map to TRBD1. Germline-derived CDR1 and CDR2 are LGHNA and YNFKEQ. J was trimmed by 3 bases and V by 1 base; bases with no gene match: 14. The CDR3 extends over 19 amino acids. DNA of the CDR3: TGTGCCAGCAGCCAAGTATTGGAATACCCCGGGACAGCTAATGAAAAACTGTTTTTT. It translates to CASSQVLEYPGTANEKLFF.

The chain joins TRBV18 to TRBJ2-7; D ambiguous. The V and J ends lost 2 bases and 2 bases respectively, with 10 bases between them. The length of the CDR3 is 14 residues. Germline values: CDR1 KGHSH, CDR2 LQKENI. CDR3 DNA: TGTGCCAGCTCACCAACCGGTAACCCCTACGAGCAGTACTTC. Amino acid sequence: CASSPTGNPYEQYF.

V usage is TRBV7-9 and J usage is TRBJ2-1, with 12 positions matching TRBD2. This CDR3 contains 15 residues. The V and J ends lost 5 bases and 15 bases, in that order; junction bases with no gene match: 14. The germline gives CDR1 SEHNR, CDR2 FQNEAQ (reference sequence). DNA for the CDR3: TGTGCCAGCAGCGATCCATGGGCTAGCGGGGGGGCACGGTTCTTC. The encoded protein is CASSDPWASGGARFF.

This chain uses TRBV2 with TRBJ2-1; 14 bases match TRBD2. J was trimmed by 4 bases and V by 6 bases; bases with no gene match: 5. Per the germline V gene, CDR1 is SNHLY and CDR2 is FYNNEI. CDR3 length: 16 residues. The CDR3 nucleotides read TGTGCCAGCAGGGAGGGACTAGCGGGAGCTTACAATGAGCAGTTCTTC. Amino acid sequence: CASREGLAGAYNEQFF. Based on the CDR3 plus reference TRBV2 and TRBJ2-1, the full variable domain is EPEVTQTPSHQVTQMGQEVILRCVPISNHLYFYWYRQILGQKVEFLVSFYNNEISEKSEIFDDQFSVERPDGSNFTLKIRSTKLEDSAMYFCASREGLAGAYNEQFFGPGTRLTVL.

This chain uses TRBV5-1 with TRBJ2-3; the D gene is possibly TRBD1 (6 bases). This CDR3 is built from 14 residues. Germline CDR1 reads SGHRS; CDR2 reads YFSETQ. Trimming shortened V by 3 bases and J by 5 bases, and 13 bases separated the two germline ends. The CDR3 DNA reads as TGCGCCAGCAGCTCCGTAGGGACACAAGATACGCAGTATTTT. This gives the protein CASSSVGTQDTQYF.

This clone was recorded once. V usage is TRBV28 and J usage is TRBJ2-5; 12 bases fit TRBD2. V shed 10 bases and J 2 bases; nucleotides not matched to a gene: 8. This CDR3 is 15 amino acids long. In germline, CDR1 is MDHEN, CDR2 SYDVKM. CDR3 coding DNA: TGTGCCACCACCCTGACTAGCGGGGGTCAAGAGACCCAGTACTTC. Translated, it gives CATTLTSGGQETQYF.

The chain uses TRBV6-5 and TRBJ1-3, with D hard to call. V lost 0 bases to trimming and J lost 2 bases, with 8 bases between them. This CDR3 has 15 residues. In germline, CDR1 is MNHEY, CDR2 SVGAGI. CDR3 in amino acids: CASSYSRSAGNTIYF. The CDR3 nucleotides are TGTGCCAGCAGTTACTCGAGATCGGCTGGAAACACCATATATTTT.

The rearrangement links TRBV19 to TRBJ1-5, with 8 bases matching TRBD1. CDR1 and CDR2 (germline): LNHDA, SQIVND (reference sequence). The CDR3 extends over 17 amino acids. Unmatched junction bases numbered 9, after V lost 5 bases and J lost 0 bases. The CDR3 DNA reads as TGTGCCAGTAGTCCCTTGTCAGGGGGCTTTAGCAATCAGCCCCAGCATTTT. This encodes CASSPLSGGFSNQPQHF. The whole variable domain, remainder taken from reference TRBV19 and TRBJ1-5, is DGGITQSPKYLFRKEGQNVTLSCEQNLNHDAMYWYRQDPGQGLRLIYYSQIVNDFQKGDIAEGYSVSREKKESFPLTVTSAQKNPTAFYLCASSPLSGGFSNQPQHFGDGTRLSIL.

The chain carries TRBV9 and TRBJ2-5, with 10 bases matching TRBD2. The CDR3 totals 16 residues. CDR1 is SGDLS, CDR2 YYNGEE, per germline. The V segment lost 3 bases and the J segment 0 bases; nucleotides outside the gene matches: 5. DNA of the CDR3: TGTGCCAGCAGCGCGGGAGCGGGGGGGTACCAAGAGACCCAGTACTTC. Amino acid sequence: CASSAGAGGYQETQYF.

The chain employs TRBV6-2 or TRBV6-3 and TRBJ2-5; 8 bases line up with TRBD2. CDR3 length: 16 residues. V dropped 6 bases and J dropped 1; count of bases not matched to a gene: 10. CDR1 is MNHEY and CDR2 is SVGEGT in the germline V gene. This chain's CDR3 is CASSLPPGGGQETQYF. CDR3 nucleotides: TGTGCCAGCAGCCTCCCCCCCGGGGGGGGCCAAGAGACCCAGTACTTC.

CDR3 in amino acids: CASSVGGSNYEQYF. DNA of the CDR3: TGTGCCAGCAGCGTAGGTGGCAGTAACTACGAGCAGTACTTC. The chain has TRBV9 and TRBJ2-7; D is uncertain. The V end was cut by 0 bases, the J end by 3 bases, with 10 bases between. Looked up from germline, CDR1 is SGDLS and CDR2 is YYNGEE. The CDR3 has 14 residues.

The CDR3, as DNA: TGCAGCGTTGACGGAGGGATGCGGGATCCAAGCTGGCCTTTCGGCTACACCTTC. Its translation: CSVDGGMRDPSWPFGYTF. The chain has TRBV29-1 and TRBJ1-2; D is unresolved. This CDR3 has 18 residues. Germline values: CDR1 SQVTM, CDR2 ANQGSEA. The ends were cut back, 3 bases at V and 8 bases at J, with 31 bases in the middle.

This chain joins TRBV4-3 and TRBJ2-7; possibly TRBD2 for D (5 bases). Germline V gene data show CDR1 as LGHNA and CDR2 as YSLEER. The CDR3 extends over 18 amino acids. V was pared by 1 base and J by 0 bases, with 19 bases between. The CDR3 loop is CASSQAYGRGSLSYEQYF. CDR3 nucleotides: TGCGCCAGCAGCCAAGCTTACGGTCGAGGGTCCCTCTCCTACGAGCAGTACTTC.

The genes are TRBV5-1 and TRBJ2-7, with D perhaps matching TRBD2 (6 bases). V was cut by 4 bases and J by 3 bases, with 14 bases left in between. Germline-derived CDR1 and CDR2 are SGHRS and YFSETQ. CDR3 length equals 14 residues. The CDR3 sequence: CASSPPAGDYEQYF. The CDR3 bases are TGCGCCAGCAGCCCCCCAGCGGGCGACTACGAGCAGTACTTC.

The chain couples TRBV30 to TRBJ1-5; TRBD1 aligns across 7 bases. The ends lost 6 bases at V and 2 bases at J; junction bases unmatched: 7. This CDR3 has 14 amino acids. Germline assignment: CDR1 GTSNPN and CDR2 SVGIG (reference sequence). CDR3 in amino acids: CACNRDRGNQPQHF. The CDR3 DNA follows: TGTGCCTGCAACCGGGACAGAGGCAATCAGCCCCAGCATTTT.

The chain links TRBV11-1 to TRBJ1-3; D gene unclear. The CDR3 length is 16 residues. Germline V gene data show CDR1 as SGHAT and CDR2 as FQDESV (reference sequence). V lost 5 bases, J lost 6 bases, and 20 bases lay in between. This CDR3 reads CASSKGRVELENTIYF. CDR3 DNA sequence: TGTGCCAGCAGCAAAGGCCGGGTGGAACTCGAAAACACCATATATTTT. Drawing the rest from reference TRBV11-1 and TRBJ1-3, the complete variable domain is EAEVAQSPRYKITEKSQAVAFWCDPISGHATLYWYRQILGQGPELLVQFQDESVVDDSQLPKDRFSAERLKGVDSTLKIQPAELGDSAMYLCASSKGRVELENTIYFGEGSWLTVV.

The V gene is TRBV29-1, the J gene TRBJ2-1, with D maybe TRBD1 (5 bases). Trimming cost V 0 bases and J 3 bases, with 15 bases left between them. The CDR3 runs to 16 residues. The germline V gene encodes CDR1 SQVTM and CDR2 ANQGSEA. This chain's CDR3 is CSVEDQEAGNYNEQFF. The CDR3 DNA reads TGCAGCGTTGAAGATCAAGAGGCAGGGAACTACAATGAGCAGTTCTTC.

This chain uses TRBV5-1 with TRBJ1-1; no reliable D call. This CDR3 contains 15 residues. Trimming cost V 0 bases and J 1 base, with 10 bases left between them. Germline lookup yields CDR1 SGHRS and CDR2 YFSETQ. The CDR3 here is CASSLANRANTEAFF. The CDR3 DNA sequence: TGCGCCAGCAGCTTGGCCAACAGAGCGAACACTGAAGCTTTCTTT.

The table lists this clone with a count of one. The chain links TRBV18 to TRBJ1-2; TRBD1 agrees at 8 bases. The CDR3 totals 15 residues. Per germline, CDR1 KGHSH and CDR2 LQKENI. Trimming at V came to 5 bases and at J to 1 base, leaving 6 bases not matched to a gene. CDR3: CASSSGTGLNYGYTF. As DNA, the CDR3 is TGTGCCAGCTCATCAGGGACAGGTCTTAACTATGGCTACACCTTC.

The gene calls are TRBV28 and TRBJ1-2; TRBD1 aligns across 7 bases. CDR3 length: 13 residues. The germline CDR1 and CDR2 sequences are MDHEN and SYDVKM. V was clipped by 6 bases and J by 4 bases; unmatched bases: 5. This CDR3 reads CASSQTGAYGYTF. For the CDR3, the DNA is TGTGCCAGCAGCCAAACAGGGGCCTATGGCTACACCTTC.